These 20 T cell receptor beta chains were all obtained from the same sample, sequenced in a study of blood T cell repertoires in COVID-19. TCRdb's copy holds only in-frame clones and misses some; the assay was immunoSEQ multiplex PCR. The repertoire holds 35,000 to 55,000 clones, with roughly 81% as singletons. The sample comprised peripheral blood. Receptor source: a woman in her seventies in a cohort sampled during active COVID-19.

There are a few counts of this clone. The genes are TRBV7-8 and TRBJ2-7, with TRBD2 matching over 11 bases. Germline loops: CDR1 SGHVS, CDR2 FQNEAQ. Losses at the gene ends were 1 base for V and 9 bases for J; bases not matched to a gene: 8. This CDR3 spans 15 amino acids. The CDR3, as DNA: TGTGCCAGCAGCTTAGAGAGACTAGCGGGATCAGGGCAGTACTTC. Protein: CASSLERLAGSGQYF.

The chain joins TRBV6-6 to TRBJ2-1; 7 nucleotides match TRBD1. J lost 4 bases, V lost 4 bases, and 7 bases had no gene match. The CDR3 extends over 15 amino acids. Germline V gene data show CDR1 as MNHNY and CDR2 as SVGAGI (reference sequence). CDR3 region: CASSFGQASYNEQFF. The CDR3 nucleotides read TGTGCCAGCAGTTTCGGACAGGCTTCATACAATGAGCAGTTCTTC.

The genes are TRBV20-1 and TRBJ2-7; weak D call: TRBD2 (7 bases). The CDR3 is 14 residues long. V gave up 3 bases and J gave up 7 bases, with 19 bases separating them. Germline V gene sequence: CDR1 DFQATT, CDR2 SNEGSKA (reference sequence). CDR3 DNA: TGCAGTGCTAGTAATGGGGGGGCTGGATGGGAGCAGTACTTC. Translated, it gives CSASNGGAGWEQYF.

The CDR3 region is CRTGQAFF. Written as DNA, the CDR3 is TGCAGAACAGGACAAGCTTTCTTT. V usage is TRBV20-1 and J usage is TRBJ1-1, with D possibly matching TRBD1 (5 bases). Germline loops: CDR1 DFQATT, CDR2 SNEGSKA (reference sequence). This CDR3 region has 8 residues.

The DNA of the CDR3 is TGTGCCAGCAGTGAACTCCGGGGTGAGCAGTACTTC. As protein: CASSELRGEQYF. The genes are TRBV6-1 and TRBJ2-7; the D gene is possibly TRBD2 (5 bases). Trimming shortened V by 2 bases and J by 7 bases, and 9 bases separated the two germline ends. CDR1 and CDR2 (germline): MNHNS, SASEGT. CDR3 size: 12 residues.

In DNA form, the CDR3 reads TGCAGCGTTGGCGGCGGGAGGACCGGCGAGCAGTACTTC. It is translated as CSVGGGRTGEQYF. This sequence joins TRBV29-1 and TRBJ2-7; TRBD2 aligns across 8 bases. Germline-derived CDR1 and CDR2 are SQVTM and ANQGSEA. Losses at the gene ends were 4 bases for V and 6 bases for J; bases not matched to a gene: 8. This CDR3 is 13 amino acids long.

The chain couples TRBV18 to TRBJ2-2; 7 nucleotides match TRBD2. The germline V gene has CDR1 KGHSH and CDR2 LQKENI. The J segment lost 3 bases and the V segment lost 4 bases, leaving 5 bases of the junction unmatched. CDR3 size: 15 residues. This chain's CDR3 is CASSRRGGDTGELFF. In DNA form, the CDR3 reads TGTGCCAGCTCACGAAGGGGAGGGGACACCGGGGAGCTGTTTTTT.

This chain links TRBV20-1 with TRBJ2-7; D might be TRBD1 (6 bases). This CDR3 spans 11 amino acids. In germline, CDR1 is DFQATT, CDR2 SNEGSKA (reference sequence). V was clipped by 6 bases and J by 4 bases, with 10 bases between them. As DNA, the CDR3 is TGCAGTGCCCCCGGACAGTACGAGCAGTACTTC. Protein product: CSAPGQYEQYF.

The chain couples TRBV19 to TRBJ1-5; possible D gene TRBD1, 5 bases. There are 15 residues in the CDR3. Per the germline V gene, CDR1 is LNHDA and CDR2 is SQIVND (reference sequence). Between the trimmed V and J ends, which lost 8 bases and 3 bases, there was a span of 17 bases. For the CDR3, the DNA is TGTGCCAGTTCAAGGGTCCAGGGATCCAATCAGCCCCAGCATTTT. Translating it yields CASSRVQGSNQPQHF.

The V and J genes are TRBV7-2 and TRBJ2-2; D call uncertain. Germline CDR1 SGHTA, CDR2 FQGNSA. The CDR3 totals 16 residues. The V end was cut by 1 base, the J end by 0 bases, with 9 bases between. The chain's CDR3 is CASSLGAYANTGELFF. The CDR3 region has the DNA TGTGCCAGCAGCTTAGGAGCGTACGCGAACACCGGGGAGCTGTTTTTT.

The chain couples TRBV28 to TRBJ1-1; D gene uncertain. Germline lookup yields CDR1 MDHEN and CDR2 SYDVKM. The length of the CDR3 is 13 residues. Trimming left V 3 bases short and J 1 base short, with 6 bases between. CDR3 region: CASSFTPNTEAFF. The CDR3 coding sequence is TGTGCCAGCAGTTTTACACCGAACACTGAAGCTTTCTTT.

The genes are TRBV4-3 and TRBJ1-1, with 8 bases lining up with TRBD1. The CDR3 is 13 amino acids. Germline loops: CDR1 LGHNA, CDR2 YSLEER. Germline trimming cut 1 base from V and 5 bases from J; bases unmatched to any gene: 0. This CDR3 is CASSQGQGTEAFF. The CDR3 bases are TGCGCCAGCAGCCAAGGACAGGGGACTGAAGCTTTCTTT.

In the case of this clone: Mismatch with germline at one junction end may stem from a read error. CDR3 residues: CANSSYQETQYF. The CDR3 DNA follows: TGTGCCAACAGCTCCTATCAAGAGACCCAGTACTTC. The chain has TRBV13 and TRBJ2-5, with D uncertain. The CDR3 runs 12 residues. CDR1 and CDR2 from the germline V gene are PRHDT and FYEKMQ (reference sequence).

The chain uses TRBV27 and TRBJ1-1, with 7 nucleotides matching TRBD1. The V segment lost 0 bases and the J segment 5 bases; nucleotides outside the gene matches: 9. The length of the CDR3 is 16 residues. Germline V gives CDR1 MNHEY, CDR2 SMNVEV (reference sequence). CDR3 amino acids: CASSLSPTGVMTEAFF. DNA of the CDR3: TGTGCCAGCAGTTTATCGCCCACAGGGGTAATGACTGAAGCTTTCTTT.

The rearrangement joins TRBV3-1 (or the pseudogene TRBV3-2) to TRBJ2-2; TRBD1 matches 9 bases. V was clipped by 0 bases and J by 4 bases; unmatched bases: 6. The CDR3 sequence is 17 residues long. Germline loops: CDR1 LGHDT, CDR2 YNNKEL (reference sequence). This CDR3 reads CASSQDRDRAITGELFF. CDR3 sequence (DNA): TGTGCCAGCAGCCAAGATAGGGACAGGGCGATCACCGGGGAGCTGTTTTTT.

The J gene is TRBJ2-7, the V gene TRBV3-1 (or the pseudogene TRBV3-2); TRBD2 aligns across 7 bases. The CDR3 is 14 residues long. V was pared by 1 base and J by 7 bases, with 7 bases of the junction left unmatched. Germline loops: CDR1 LGHDT, CDR2 YNNKEL (reference sequence). CDR3 nucleotide sequence: TGTGCCAGCAGCCAAGTCGCGGGAGCCGGGGAGCAGTACTTC. This encodes CASSQVAGAGEQYF.

J is TRBJ2-5 and V is TRBV9; 10 bases are shared with TRBD2. V lost 4 bases to trimming and J lost 5 bases; unmatched junction nucleotides: 14. CDR3 length: 17 residues. Germline loops: CDR1 SGDLS, CDR2 YYNGEE. CDR3 coding DNA: TGTGCCAGCAGCCCGCGGACTAGCGGCCGCAATTGGGAGACCCAGTACTTC. Amino acid sequence: CASSPRTSGRNWETQYF.

The chain employs TRBV18 and TRBJ2-1, with a possible D match to TRBD1 (6 bases). The CDR3 is 16 residues long. Germline V gene sequence: CDR1 KGHSH, CDR2 LQKENI. Trimming left V 3 bases short and J 7 bases short, with 19 bases between. The CDR3 here is CASSPRGTSTGNEQFF. As DNA, the CDR3 is TGTGCCAGCTCACCGAGGGGGACATCAACGGGTAATGAGCAGTTCTTC.

The V and J genes are TRBV2 and TRBJ1-2; 7 bases line up with TRBD1. Germline CDR1 is SNHLY and CDR2 is FYNNEI. CDR3 length: 13 amino acids. The J segment lost 7 bases and the V segment lost 4 bases, leaving 6 bases of the junction unmatched. CDR3 in DNA: TGTGCCAGCAGTGCAGGGGGGATTGCTGGCTACACCTTC. Its protein is CASSAGGIAGYTF.

The V call is TRBV28, the J call TRBJ1-1; the D is unclear. This CDR3 contains 14 residues. The ends were cut back, 3 bases at V and 0 bases at J, with 8 bases in the middle. Per germline, CDR1 MDHEN and CDR2 SYDVKM. CDR3: CASSLHTLNTEAFF. CDR3 coding DNA: TGTGCCAGCAGTTTGCACACCCTGAACACTGAAGCTTTCTTT.